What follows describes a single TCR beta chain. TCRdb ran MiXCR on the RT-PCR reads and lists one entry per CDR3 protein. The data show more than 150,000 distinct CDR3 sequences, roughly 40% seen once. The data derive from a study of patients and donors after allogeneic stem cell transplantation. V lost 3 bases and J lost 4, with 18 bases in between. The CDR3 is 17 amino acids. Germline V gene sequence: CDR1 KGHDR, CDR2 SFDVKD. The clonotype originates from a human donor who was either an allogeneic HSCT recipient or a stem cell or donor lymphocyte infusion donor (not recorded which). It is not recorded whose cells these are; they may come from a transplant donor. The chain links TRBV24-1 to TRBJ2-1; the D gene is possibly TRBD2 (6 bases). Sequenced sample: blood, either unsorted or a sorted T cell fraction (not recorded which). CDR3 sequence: CATSDPGGLKGYNEQFF. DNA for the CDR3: TGTGCCACCAGTGATCCCGGAGGGTTAAAGGGATACAATGAGCAGTTCTTC.